Listed below are T cell receptor beta chains from one sample, sequenced in a study of early T cells in non-severe SARS-CoV-2 infection. TCRdb recomputed calls from the 5' RACE reads with MiXCR, one row per CDR3 protein. The sample includes around 30,000 distinct CDR3 sequences, less than 6% of them seen just once. Input material: whole blood. Receptor source: an adult who was a healthcare worker with PCR-confirmed SARS-CoV-2 infection or an uninfected control (not recorded which). The CDR3 runs from the conserved cysteine through the conserved F or W. D genes are given only for firm matches. Expanded clones get a size class; other rows say once, few or many, or leave the size out.

>TRBJ1-2|many|-|TRBV7-2
CASSPDHLGGYTF
TGTGCCAGCAGCCCGGACCATCTGGGGGGCTACACCTTC
>TRBJ2-1|many|-|TRBV5-1
CASSYVRDTYNEQFF
TGCGCCAGCAGCTACGTCAGGGACACCTACAATGAGCAGTTCTTC
>TRBJ1-1|many|-|TRBV5-4
CASSSLDRQGTEAFF
TGTGCCAGCAGCTCCCTTGACAGGCAAGGCACTGAAGCTTTCTTT
>TRBJ1-3|many|-|TRBV29-1
CSVARDVGNTIYF
TGCAGCGTCGCAAGAGACGTGGGAAACACCATATATTTT
>TRBJ2-5|many|TRBD2|TRBV6-1
CASSGASGAPRTQYF
TGTGCCAGCAGTGGGGCTAGCGGGGCCCCGCGGACCCAGTACTTC
>TRBJ2-2|-|TRBD1|TRBV10-3
CAISRGTANTGELFF
TGTGCCATCAGTCGAGGGACAGCGAACACCGGGGAGCTGTTTTTT
>TRBJ2-3|many|TRBD2|TRBV6-5
CASSSLAGGYTDTQYF
TGTGCCAGCAGTTCCTTAGCGGGGGGCTACACAGATACGCAGTATTTT
>TRBJ1-1|many|TRBD1|TRBV10-3
CAISGREGQGTEAFF
TGTGCCATCAGTGGGAGAGAGGGACAGGGGACCGAAGCTTTCTTT
>TRBJ2-7|medium-sized|TRBD1|TRBV6-6
CASSYDRGHEQYF
TGTGCCAGCAGCTACGACAGGGGGCACGAGCAGTACTTC
>TRBJ1-4|many|-|TRBV15
CATSREPGANEKLFF
TGTGCCACCAGCAGAGAACCGGGGGCTAATGAAAAACTGTTTTTT
>TRBJ1-2|many|-|TRBV30
CAWSADSPGGYTF
TGTGCCTGGAGCGCCGACAGCCCAGGAGGCTACACCTTC
>TRBJ2-2|few|-|TRBV28
CASLDTDPNTGELFF
TGTGCCAGCCTTGACACAGACCCGAACACCGGGGAGCTGTTTTTT
>TRBJ2-7|medium-sized|TRBD1|TRBV6-2/TRBV6-3
CASSSSGQGAVYEQYF
TGTGCCAGCAGTTCTTCTGGACAGGGGGCGGTCTACGAGCAGTACTTC
>TRBJ2-7|many|TRBD1|TRBV5-1
CASRYDRGPYYEQYF
TGCGCCAGCAGATACGACAGGGGGCCATACTACGAGCAGTACTTC
>TRBJ2-2|-|-|TRBV2
CASSEEQGRLGELFF
TGTGCCAGCAGTGAGGAACAGGGACGGCTCGGGGAGCTGTTTTTT
>TRBJ2-5|many|TRBD2|TRBV20-1
CSATLGAGNGETQYF
TGCAGTGCTACCCTAGGAGCGGGGAACGGAGAGACCCAGTACTTC
>TRBJ1-2|many|-|TRBV6-4
CASRARGAGDYGYTF
TGTGCCAGCAGGGCCCGTGGGGCCGGGGACTATGGCTACACCTTC
>TRBJ2-1|-|TRBD2|TRBV13
CASSLASSGGANEQFF
TGTGCCAGCAGCTTAGCCTCCAGCGGGGGGGCAAATGAGCAGTTCTTC
>TRBJ2-3|-|-|TRBV11-2
CASSRQGGYSTDTQYF
TGTGCCAGCAGCCGCCAGGGGGGATATAGCACAGATACGCAGTATTTT
>TRBJ2-7|many|TRBD2|TRBV20-1
CSARLAGGPYEQYF
TGCAGTGCTAGACTAGCGGGGGGTCCTTACGAGCAGTACTTC
>TRBJ2-7|medium-sized|-|TRBV7-6
CASSLESSQRYEQYF
TGTGCCAGCAGCTTAGAGTCATCCCAACGGTACGAGCAGTACTTC
>TRBJ2-5|few|TRBD1|TRBV11-2
CASSTARDRDKTQYF
TGTGCCAGCAGCACCGCCCGCGACAGGGACAAGACCCAGTACTTC
>TRBJ2-5|many|-|TRBV10-1
CASSESDRAPQYF
TGCGCCAGCAGTGAGTCGGACCGGGCCCCCCAGTACTTC
>TRBJ1-5|many|-|TRBV11-2
CASSWGRGSNQPQHF
TGTGCCAGCAGCTGGGGGAGAGGCAGCAATCAGCCCCAGCATTTT